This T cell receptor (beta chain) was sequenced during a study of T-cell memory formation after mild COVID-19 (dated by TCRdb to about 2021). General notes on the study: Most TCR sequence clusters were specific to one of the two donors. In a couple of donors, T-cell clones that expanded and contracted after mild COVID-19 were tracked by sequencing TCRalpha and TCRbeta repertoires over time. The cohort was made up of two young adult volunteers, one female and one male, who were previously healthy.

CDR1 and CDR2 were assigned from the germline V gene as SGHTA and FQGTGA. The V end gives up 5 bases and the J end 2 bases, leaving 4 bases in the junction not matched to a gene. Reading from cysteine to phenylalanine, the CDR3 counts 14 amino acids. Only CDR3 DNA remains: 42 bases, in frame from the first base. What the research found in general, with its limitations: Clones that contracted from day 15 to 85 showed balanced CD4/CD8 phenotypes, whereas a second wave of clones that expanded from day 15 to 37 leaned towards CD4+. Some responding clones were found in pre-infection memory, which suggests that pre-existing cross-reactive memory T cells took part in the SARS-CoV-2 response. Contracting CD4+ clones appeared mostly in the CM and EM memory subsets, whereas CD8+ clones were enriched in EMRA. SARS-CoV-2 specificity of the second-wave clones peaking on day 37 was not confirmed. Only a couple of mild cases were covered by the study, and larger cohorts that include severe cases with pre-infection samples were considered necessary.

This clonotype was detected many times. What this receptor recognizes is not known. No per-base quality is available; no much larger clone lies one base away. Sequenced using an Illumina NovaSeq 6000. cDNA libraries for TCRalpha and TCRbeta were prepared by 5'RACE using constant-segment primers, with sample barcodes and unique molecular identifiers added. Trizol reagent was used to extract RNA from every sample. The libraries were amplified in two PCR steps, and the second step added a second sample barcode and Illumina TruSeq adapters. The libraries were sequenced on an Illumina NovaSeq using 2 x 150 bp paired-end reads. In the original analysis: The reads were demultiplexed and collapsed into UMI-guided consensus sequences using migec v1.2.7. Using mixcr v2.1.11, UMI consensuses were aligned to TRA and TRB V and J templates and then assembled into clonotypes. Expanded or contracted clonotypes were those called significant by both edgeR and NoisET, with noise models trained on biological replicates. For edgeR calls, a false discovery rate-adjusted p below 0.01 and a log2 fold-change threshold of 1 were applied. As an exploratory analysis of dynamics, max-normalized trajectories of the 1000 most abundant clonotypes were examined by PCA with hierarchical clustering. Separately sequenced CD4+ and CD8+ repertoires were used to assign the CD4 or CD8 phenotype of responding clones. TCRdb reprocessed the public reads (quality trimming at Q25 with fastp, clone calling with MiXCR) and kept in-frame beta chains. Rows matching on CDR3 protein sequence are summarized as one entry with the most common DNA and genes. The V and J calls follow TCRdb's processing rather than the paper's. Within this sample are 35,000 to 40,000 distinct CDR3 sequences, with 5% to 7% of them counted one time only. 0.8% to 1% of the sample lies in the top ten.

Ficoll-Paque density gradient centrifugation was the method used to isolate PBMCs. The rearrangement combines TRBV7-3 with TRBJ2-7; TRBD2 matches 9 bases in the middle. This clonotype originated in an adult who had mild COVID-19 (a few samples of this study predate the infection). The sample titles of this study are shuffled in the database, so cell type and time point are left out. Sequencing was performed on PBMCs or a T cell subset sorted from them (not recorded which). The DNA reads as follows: TGTGCCAGCAGCCCCAGCGGGGGGCCCTACGAGCAGTACTTC. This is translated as CASSPSGGPYEQYF.